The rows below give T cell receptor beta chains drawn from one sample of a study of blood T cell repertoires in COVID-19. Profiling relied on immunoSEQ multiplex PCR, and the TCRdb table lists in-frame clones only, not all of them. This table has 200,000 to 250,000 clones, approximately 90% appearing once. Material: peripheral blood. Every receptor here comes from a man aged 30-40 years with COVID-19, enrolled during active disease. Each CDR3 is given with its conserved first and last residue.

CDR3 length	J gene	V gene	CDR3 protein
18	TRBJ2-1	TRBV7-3	CASSSSPLGASGTPEQFF
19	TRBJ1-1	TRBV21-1	CASSTPKGTGGDGDSKAFF
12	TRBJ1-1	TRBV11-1	CASRDTGPEAFF
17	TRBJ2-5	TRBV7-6	CASSLGQGTSGAPTQYF
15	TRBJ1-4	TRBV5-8	CASSLQGQTNEKLFF
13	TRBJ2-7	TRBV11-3	CASSLAGGSEQYF
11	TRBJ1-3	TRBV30	CAWSSRNTIYF
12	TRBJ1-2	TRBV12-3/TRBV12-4	CASSQGYYGYTF
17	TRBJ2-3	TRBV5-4	CASSDRLAGVRTDTQYF
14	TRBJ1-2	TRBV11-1	CASGKRTGGYGYTF
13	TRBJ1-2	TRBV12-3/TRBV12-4	CASSSNRGYGYTF
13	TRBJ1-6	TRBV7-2	CASSSTGETPLHF
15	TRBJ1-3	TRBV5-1	CASSLQGLSGNTIYF
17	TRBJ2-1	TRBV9	CASSVEPRAGAYNEQFF
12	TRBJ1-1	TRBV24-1	CATSVTGSEAFF
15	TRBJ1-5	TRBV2	CASSSGTGKNQPQHF
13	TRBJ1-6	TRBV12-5	CASGLGSGSPLHF
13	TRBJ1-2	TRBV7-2	CASSPINRAGYTF
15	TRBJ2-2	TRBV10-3	CAIGLAGGLEGELFF
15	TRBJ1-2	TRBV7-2	CASSLVGRGDYGYTF
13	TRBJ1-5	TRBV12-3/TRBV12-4	CASRRDLDQPQHF
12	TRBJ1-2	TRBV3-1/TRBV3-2	CASSLNIYGYTF
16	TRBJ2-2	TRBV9	CASSDRTGGQGGELFF
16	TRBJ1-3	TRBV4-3	CASSQSRAGSGNTIYF
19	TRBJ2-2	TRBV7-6	CASSETSGRALDNTGELFF
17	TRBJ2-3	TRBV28	CASSATGWGRSTDTQYF
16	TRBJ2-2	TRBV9	CASSAGQPWDTGELFF
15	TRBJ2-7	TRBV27	CASSSPGQSSYEQYF
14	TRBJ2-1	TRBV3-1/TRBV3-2	CASSQGRAHNEQFF
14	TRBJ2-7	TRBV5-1	CASSLGRANYEQYF